The clone carrying this TCR beta chain turned up a few times. Its cognate antigen is unknown. Amplified regions were TCR beta CDR3 sequences from RNA transcripts. A set of HTBI primers served as the primers for a first-round RT-PCR of the TCR CDR3. MiXCR was run by TCRdb on the multiplex PCR reads, yielding one entry per CDR3 protein. The data hold about 500,000 distinct CDR3 sequences, with approximately 15% observed a single time. The CDR3 runs 13 residues. Germline values: CDR1 SQVTM, CDR2 ANQGSEA. With 3 bases clipped from V and 3 bases from J, the junction kept 2 bases outside the gene matches. The data stem from a study of T cells in Graves' hyperthyroidism and ophthalmopathy. Approximately 10 ml of fresh peripheral blood supplied the PBMCs. Broader study findings: The majority of expanded thyroid clonotypes above 0.001 also appeared in blood. Ophthalmopathy, which appeared later, was predicted by the model a median 6.5 months before onset.

This TCR came from a woman aged 18-35 years with Graves' hyperthyroidism. Sequencing was done on a sample of blood. The rearrangement links TRBV29-1 to TRBJ2-1, with 7 bases identical to TRBD1. The CDR3 reads CSVDRGYYNEQFF. As DNA, the CDR3 is TGCAGCGTTGACAGGGGGTACTACAATGAGCAGTTCTTC.